These 14 T cell receptor beta chains share one sample of origin, sequenced in a study of shared clonotypes between healthy human individuals. The data were produced by immunoSEQ multiplex PCR, yet TCRdb's version contains in-frame clones alone and is incomplete. The sample includes about 1.5 million clones, nearly 99% of them seen just once. Sequencing was performed on naive CD4+ T cells sorted from blood. Subset here: CD45RA+ positively selected. All receptors come from a man aged 25-40 years in good health.

The rearrangement links TRBV2 to TRBJ1-2, with D uncertain. The germline V gene encodes CDR1 SNHLY and CDR2 FYNNEI. Deletions cut 4 bases from V and 6 bases from J, with 15 bases between. The CDR3 is 14 residues long. CDR3 DNA: TGTGCCAGCAGTGGATCTACGGGAACGAATGGCTACACCTTC. Residues: CASSGSTGTNGYTF.

The chain employs TRBV11-3 and TRBJ2-3, with D possibly being TRBD1 (5 bases). This CDR3 is built from 14 residues. Germline V gives CDR1 SGHNT, CDR2 YENEEA. The V gene lost 0 bases and the J gene lost 5 bases, with 9 bases spanning the gap. DNA of the CDR3: TGTGCCAGCAGCTTAGATGGGGCAGGAGATACGCAGTATTTT. Translated: CASSLDGAGDTQYF.

This clone was picked up one time. The chain joins TRBV30 to TRBJ2-7; D gene uncertain. V lost 3 bases, J lost 2 bases, and 8 bases lay in between. Per the germline V gene, CDR1 is GTSNPN and CDR2 is SVGIG (reference sequence). This CDR3 comprises 12 residues. The CDR3 DNA is TGTGCCTGGAGGAAGGGTCCCTACGAGCAGTACTTC. Amino acids: CAWRKGPYEQYF.

The rearrangement joins TRBV6-6 to TRBJ2-7; no clear D. The germline gives CDR1 MNHNY, CDR2 SVGAGI (reference sequence). The CDR3 is made up of 14 amino acids. Trimming cost V 4 bases and J 0 bases, with 10 bases left between them. CDR3 nucleotides: TGTGCCAGCAGTTGGCAGGTGAACTCCTACGAGCAGTACTTC. This encodes CASSWQVNSYEQYF.

The CDR3 DNA follows: TGCAGCGTGATGGCGGGAGGGGTCCCCTACGAGCAGTACTTC. It codes for CSVMAGGVPYEQYF. The rearrangement uses TRBV29-1 and TRBJ2-7; 9 bases agree with TRBD2. Unmatched junction bases numbered 8, after V lost 6 bases and J lost 2 bases. This CDR3 has 14 residues. CDR1 SQVTM and CDR2 ANQGSEA come from the germline V gene.

CDR3 residues: CASSLYRGTQYF. CDR3 DNA sequence: TGTGCCAGCAGTTTATACCGGGGAACGCAGTATTTT. The chain links TRBV28 to TRBJ2-3; possible D gene TRBD2, 5 bases. This CDR3 spans 12 amino acids. Germline V gene lookup returns CDR1 MDHEN and CDR2 SYDVKM. V shed 1 base and J shed 9 bases, with 8 bases lying between them.

The rearrangement uses TRBV11-3 and TRBJ2-3; either TRBD1 or TRBD2 may fit D (5 bases each). With 4 bases removed from V and 6 bases from J, the gap between germline ends came to 8 bases. This CDR3 is 12 amino acids long. Germline V gene lookup returns CDR1 SGHNT and CDR2 YENEEA. CDR3 sequence: CASSSWGDTQYF. The DNA of the CDR3 is TGTGCCAGCAGCTCCTGGGGGGATACGCAGTATTTT. The full variable domain, with the rest looked up from reference TRBV11-3 and TRBJ2-3, is EAGVVQSPRYKIIEKKQPVAFWCNPISGHNTLYWYLQNLGQGPELLIRYENEEAVDDSQLPKDRFSAERLKGVDSTLKIQPAELGDSAVYLCASSSWGDTQYFGPGTRLTVL.

V gene TRBV19 combines with J gene TRBJ2-7; possibly TRBD1 or TRBD2 for D (5 bases each). Germline CDR1 reads LNHDA; CDR2 reads SQIVND (reference sequence). This CDR3 spans 15 amino acids. With 1 base removed from V and 0 bases from J, the gap between germline ends came to 10 bases. The CDR3 loop reads CASSIAPGPSYEQYF. As DNA, the CDR3 is TGTGCCAGTAGTATAGCCCCGGGACCCTCCTACGAGCAGTACTTC.

The chain is built from TRBV2 and TRBJ2-3; 7 bases are shared with TRBD2. Germline V lookup: CDR1 SNHLY, CDR2 FYNNEI. Losses at the gene ends were 7 bases for V and 3 bases for J; bases not matched to a gene: 4. The CDR3 loop spans 13 amino acids. CDR3 amino acids: CASTTAGTDTQYF. As DNA, the CDR3 is TGTGCCAGCACCACAGCGGGGACAGATACGCAGTATTTT.

The chain joins TRBV12-5 to TRBJ2-5; no clear D gene. This CDR3 is 12 amino acids long. Deletions cut 1 base from V and 8 bases from J, with 8 bases between. Germline-derived CDR1 and CDR2 are LGHNT and FRNRAP. In DNA, the CDR3 is TGTGCTAGTGGTTTGGGTATGGGAACCCAGTACTTC. Translating gives CASGLGMGTQYF.

The CDR3 spells CAWNSPGTERSPLHF. CDR3 nucleotides: TGTGCCTGGAACAGCCCCGGGACAGAAAGATCACCCCTCCACTTT. This chain joins TRBV30 and TRBJ1-6; 7 bases are a match to TRBD1. V lost 4 bases to trimming and J lost 10 bases; unmatched junction nucleotides: 13. Germline assignment: CDR1 GTSNPN and CDR2 SVGIG (reference sequence). This CDR3 comprises 15 residues. The whole variable domain, remainder taken from reference TRBV30 and TRBJ1-6, is SQTIHQWPATLVQPVGSPLSLECTVEGTSNPNLYWYRQAAGRGLQLLFYSVGIGQISSEVPQNLSASRPQDRQFILSSKKLLLSDSGFYLCAWNSPGTERSPLHFGNGTRLTVT.

The chain recombines TRBV5-1 with TRBJ2-1; TRBD1 aligns across 7 bases. Germline V gives CDR1 SGHRS, CDR2 YFSETQ. The V and J ends lost 2 bases and 5 bases, in that order; junction bases with no gene match: 10. The CDR3 has 16 amino acids. The CDR3 coding sequence is TGCGCCAGCAGCTTTTATTTGGGGACAGCAGACAATGAGCAGTTCTTC. It yields the protein CASSFYLGTADNEQFF.

The chain is built from TRBV14 and TRBJ2-5; TRBD2 aligns across 12 bases. The trim removed 0 bases at V and 2 bases at J, leaving 4 bases unmatched. There are 17 residues in the CDR3. CDR1 SGHDN and CDR2 FVKESK come from the germline V gene. The CDR3 DNA reads TGTGCCAGCAGCCAAGAAGGAGGACTAGCGGGACAAGAGACCCAGTACTTC. Amino acids: CASSQEGGLAGQETQYF.

A note on this clone: In the same sample, other DNA sequences code for this CDR3. The rearrangement links TRBV5-6 to TRBJ1-5; D is possibly TRBD1 (6 bases). V lost 0 bases, J lost 4 bases, and 8 bases lay in between. The CDR3 loop spans 14 amino acids. From germline, CDR1 is SGHDT and CDR2 YYEEEE. CDR3 loop: CASSLDRVNQPQHF. For the CDR3, the DNA is TGTGCCAGCAGCTTGGACAGGGTAAATCAGCCCCAGCATTTT.